The 12 T cell receptor beta chains below all came from one sample that was sequenced in a study of blood T cells in healthy people across ages. It was with a sample-barcoded 5' primer and a J-beta primer mix that a second PCR of about 7 to 12 cycles was run. TCRdb independently ran MiXCR on the 5' RACE reads; one entry per CDR3 protein. The sample lists over 1.5 million distinct CDR3 sequences; roughly 52% were seen once. Sequenced: blood. The receptors derive from a woman aged 35 to 49 in good health.

J is TRBJ2-3 and V is TRBV4-3; 8 positions agree with TRBD2. This CDR3 has 16 amino acids. With 1 base clipped from V and 6 bases from J, the junction kept 9 bases outside the gene matches. Germline lookup yields CDR1 LGHNA and CDR2 YSLEER. The CDR3, as DNA: TGCGCCAGCAGCCAAGCGGGGGTAGCGGGGCGGGATACGCAGTATTTT. Amino acids: CASSQAGVAGRDTQYF.

The chain uses TRBV29-1 and TRBJ2-6; D is uncertain. The V end lost 4 bases, the J end lost 0 bases, and 7 bases lay between the germline ends. The germline V gene encodes CDR1 SQVTM and CDR2 ANQGSEA. This CDR3 is 14 amino acids long. The CDR3 DNA sequence: TGCAGCGTTGTAGCCCACTCTGGGGCCAACGTCCTGACTTTC. As protein: CSVVAHSGANVLTF.

CDR3: CSVETDPFEAQFF. In DNA, the CDR3 is TGCAGCGTTGAAACAGACCCGTTTGAGGCCCAGTTCTTC. The gene calls are TRBV29-1 and TRBJ2-1; D is uncertain. Germline CDR1 SQVTM, CDR2 ANQGSEA. The CDR3 is 13 amino acids. V gave up 2 bases and J gave up 13 bases, with 18 bases separating them.

The chain joins TRBV7-2 to TRBJ2-7, with TRBD2 matching 10 bases. The germline CDR1 and CDR2 sequences are SGHTA and FQGNSA. This CDR3 contains 15 residues. The V segment lost 5 bases and the J segment 0 bases; nucleotides outside the gene matches: 4. Written as DNA, the CDR3 is TGTGCCAGCAGCAATAGCGGGGGGTTCTCCTACGAGCAGTACTTC. This sequence encodes CASSNSGGFSYEQYF.

This rearrangement joins TRBV4-3 to TRBJ2-3; 9 nucleotides agree with TRBD2. There are 17 residues in the CDR3. J gave up 0 bases and V 3 bases, and 7 bases lay outside the gene matches. CDR1 is LGHNA and CDR2 is YSLEER in the germline V gene. This chain's CDR3 is CASSHGRAGGSTDTQYF. For the CDR3, the DNA is TGCGCCAGCAGCCACGGTCGGGCGGGGGGGAGCACAGATACGCAGTATTTT.

The V and J genes are TRBV28 and TRBJ1-5; no reliable D call. The CDR3 is 13 amino acids. V lost 7 bases, J lost 3 bases, and 10 bases lay in between. Germline V lookup: CDR1 MDHEN, CDR2 SYDVKM. The CDR3 region has the DNA TGTGCCAGCAAAGAGGTATCCAATCAGCCCCAGCATTTT. This codes for CASKEVSNQPQHF. The full variable domain, in which reference TRBV28 and TRBJ1-5 provide the parts outside the CDR3, is DVKVTQSSRYLVKRTGEKVFLECVQDMDHENMFWYRQDPGLGLRLIYFSYDVKMKEKGDIPEGYSVSREKKERFSLILESASTNQTSMYLCASKEVSNQPQHFGDGTRLSIL.

The chain recombines TRBV5-1 with TRBJ2-1, with D perhaps matching TRBD1 or TRBD2 (7 bases each). The germline gives CDR1 SGHRS, CDR2 YFSETQ. V dropped 3 bases and J dropped 6 bases, with 13 bases sitting between them. The length of the CDR3 is 14 residues. The CDR3 loop is CASSWGGQFNEQFF. The CDR3 nucleotides are TGCGCCAGCAGCTGGGGGGGACAGTTCAATGAGCAGTTCTTC. The entire variable domain, with the rest obtained from reference TRBV5-1 and TRBJ2-1, is as follows: KAGVTQTPRYLIKTRGQQVTLSCSPISGHRSVSWYQQTPGQGLQFLFEYFSETQRNKGNFPGRFSGRQFSNSRSEMNVSTLELGDSALYLCASSWGGQFNEQFFGPGTRLTVL.

Only one count was recorded for this clonotype. The genes are TRBV10-3 and TRBJ2-3; either TRBD1 or TRBD2 may fit D (6 bases each). The CDR3 spans 11 residues. CDR1 and CDR2 (germline): ENHRY, SYGVKD. Trimming removed 10 bases from V and 6 bases from J, with 11 bases in between. Here the CDR3 reads CATGAGDTQYF. CDR3 DNA: TGTGCCACGGGGGCAGGGGATACGCAGTATTTT.

The chain's CDR3 is CASSLGRGRNIQYF. The CDR3 bases are TGTGCCAGCAGTTTAGGACGGGGACGAAACATTCAGTACTTC. This rearrangement joins TRBV12-3 or TRBV12-4 to TRBJ2-4; possibly TRBD1 or TRBD2 for D (5 bases each). This CDR3 contains 14 residues. V was trimmed by 1 base and J by 6 bases, leaving 10 bases between them.

The chain has TRBV7-3 and TRBJ2-5; tentatively, D is TRBD1 (6 bases). V lost 5 bases, J lost 5 bases, and 18 bases lay in between. Germline V gene sequence: CDR1 SGHTA, CDR2 FQGTGA. CDR3 length: 15 residues. CDR3 nucleotides: TGTGCCAGCAGCAGCACGGGACACGGAGTGGAGACCCAGTACTTC. Translating it yields CASSSTGHGVETQYF.

This clonotype was seen more than once but under ten times. This chain links TRBV4-3 with TRBJ2-1; 11 bases align to TRBD2. The junction had 8 bases not matched to a gene; V was cut back by 4 bases and J by 6 bases. CDR3 size: 16 residues. Germline CDR1 is LGHNA and CDR2 is YSLEER. This CDR3 reads CASSRGVGLAVNEQFF. The CDR3 DNA is TGCGCCAGCAGCCGTGGAGTGGGACTAGCGGTCAATGAGCAGTTCTTC.

The V and J genes are TRBV5-1 and TRBJ1-2; the match to TRBD1 covers 7 bases. Germline-derived CDR1 and CDR2 are SGHRS and YFSETQ. V trimming: 5 bases; J trimming: 6 bases; junction bases outside the gene matches: 10. The CDR3 has 14 residues. CDR3 nucleotide sequence: TGCGCCAGCAGTGGTGGGACAGAGCCCCATGGCTACACCTTC. Translating gives CASSGGTEPHGYTF. Combining the CDR3 with reference TRBV5-1 and TRBJ1-2 gives the whole variable domain KAGVTQTPRYLIKTRGQQVTLSCSPISGHRSVSWYQQTPGQGLQFLFEYFSETQRNKGNFPGRFSGRQFSNSRSEMNVSTLELGDSALYLCASSGGTEPHGYTFGSGTRLTVV.